A selection of T cell receptor beta chains follows, all from one sample in a study of blood T cell repertoires in COVID-19. The data were produced by immunoSEQ multiplex PCR, yet TCRdb's version contains in-frame clones alone and is incomplete. The sample yields fewer than 120,000 clones, around nine tenths seen once. Material for sequencing was peripheral blood. The receptor set was obtained from a human donor in a cohort sampled during active COVID-19. Each CDR3 is given with its conserved first and last residue. The order of the fields is clone size, V gene, D gene, J gene, CDR3 protein, CDR3 DNA. A D gene is named only where the DNA matches it firmly. Size is omitted from some rows. Given values are once, few, many or a class for expanded clones.

abundance: NA; v_gene: TRBV24-1; d_gene: NA; j_gene: TRBJ1-2; CDR3aa: CATSDHRDVYGYTF; CDR3nt: TGTGCCACCAGTGACCACAGGGACGTCTATGGCTACACCTTC
abundance: NA; v_gene: TRBV6-5; d_gene: TRBD2; j_gene: TRBJ2-5; CDR3aa: CASTQGGRGETQYF; CDR3nt: TGTGCCAGCACCCAGGGCGGGAGGGGAGAGACCCAGTACTTC
abundance: NA; v_gene: TRBV5-6; d_gene: NA; j_gene: TRBJ1-1; CDR3aa: CASSSGLRNTEAFF; CDR3nt: TGTGCCAGCAGCTCCGGACTGAGGAACACTGAAGCTTTCTTT
abundance: NA; v_gene: TRBV6-2/TRBV6-3; d_gene: NA; j_gene: TRBJ1-2; CDR3aa: CASSYNRYYGYTF; CDR3nt: TGTGCCAGCAGCTATAACCGGTACTATGGCTACACCTTC
abundance: NA; v_gene: TRBV11-2; d_gene: NA; j_gene: TRBJ2-2; CDR3aa: CASSLSGGGLAGELFF; CDR3nt: TGTGCCAGCAGCTTATCCGGGGGTGGTCTGGCCGGGGAGCTGTTTTTT
abundance: NA; v_gene: TRBV9; d_gene: TRBD1; j_gene: TRBJ2-2; CDR3aa: CASSAPGQGAQGELFF; CDR3nt: TGTGCCAGCAGCGCGCCGGGACAGGGGGCGCAGGGGGAGCTGTTTTTT
abundance: NA; v_gene: TRBV28; d_gene: TRBD1; j_gene: TRBJ1-1; CDR3aa: CASSPTGGMNTEAFF; CDR3nt: TGTGCCAGCAGCCCTACAGGGGGCATGAACACTGAAGCTTTCTTT
abundance: NA; v_gene: TRBV5-1; d_gene: TRBD1; j_gene: TRBJ2-3; CDR3aa: CASSPRRQGSGSTDTQYF; CDR3nt: TGCGCCAGCAGCCCCCGGAGACAGGGTTCGGGAAGCACAGATACGCAGTATTTT
abundance: NA; v_gene: TRBV7-9; d_gene: TRBD2; j_gene: TRBJ2-7; CDR3aa: CASSFQRDFFGQYF; CDR3nt: TGTGCCAGCAGCTTCCAGCGGGACTTTTTCGGGCAGTACTTC
abundance: NA; v_gene: TRBV11-2; d_gene: TRBD2; j_gene: TRBJ2-1; CDR3aa: CASSLGWEGRNEQFF; CDR3nt: TGTGCCAGCAGCTTAGGGTGGGAGGGCCGGAATGAGCAGTTCTTC
abundance: NA; v_gene: TRBV9; d_gene: NA; j_gene: TRBJ2-3; CDR3aa: CASSVGSHAAAKSTDTQYF; CDR3nt: TGTGCCAGCAGCGTAGGGTCCCACGCGGCAGCCAAAAGCACAGATACGCAGTATTTT
abundance: NA; v_gene: TRBV12-3/TRBV12-4; d_gene: NA; j_gene: TRBJ1-5; CDR3aa: CASTRTINQPQHF; CDR3nt: TGTGCCAGCACACGGACAATCAATCAGCCCCAGCATTTT
abundance: NA; v_gene: TRBV6-5; d_gene: TRBD2; j_gene: TRBJ2-1; CDR3aa: CASSLPTSGANEQFF; CDR3nt: TGTGCCAGCAGCCTCCCGACTAGCGGGGCTAATGAGCAGTTCTTC
abundance: NA; v_gene: TRBV3-1/TRBV3-2; d_gene: TRBD2; j_gene: TRBJ2-7; CDR3aa: CASSLGLAGSYEQYF; CDR3nt: TGTGCCAGCAGCCTGGGACTAGCGGGAAGCTACGAGCAGTACTTC
abundance: NA; v_gene: TRBV7-6; d_gene: TRBD1; j_gene: TRBJ2-7; CDR3aa: CASSSQGYAAYEQYF; CDR3nt: TGTGCCAGCAGCTCACAGGGGTACGCGGCCTACGAGCAGTACTTC
abundance: NA; v_gene: TRBV25-1; d_gene: TRBD1; j_gene: TRBJ1-1; CDR3aa: CASSELGTANTEAFF; CDR3nt: TGTGCCAGCAGTGAACTAGGGACAGCGAACACTGAAGCTTTCTTT
abundance: NA; v_gene: TRBV2; d_gene: NA; j_gene: TRBJ2-7; CDR3aa: CASSDLGSGTAWGEQYF; CDR3nt: TGTGCCAGCAGTGATTTAGGTAGCGGGACAGCATGGGGCGAGCAGTACTTC
abundance: NA; v_gene: TRBV27; d_gene: TRBD2; j_gene: TRBJ2-7; CDR3aa: CASSLRREGRYEQYF; CDR3nt: TGTGCCAGCAGTTTACGGCGGGAGGGCCGATACGAGCAGTACTTC
abundance: NA; v_gene: TRBV19; d_gene: TRBD1; j_gene: TRBJ2-7; CDR3aa: CASSIRGQDYEQYF; CDR3nt: TGTGCCAGTAGTATAAGAGGACAGGACTACGAGCAGTACTTC
abundance: NA; v_gene: TRBV11-2; d_gene: NA; j_gene: TRBJ1-2; CDR3aa: CASSLDWGPLGGYTF; CDR3nt: TGTGCCAGCAGCTTAGATTGGGGCCCGCTTGGAGGCTACACCTTC
abundance: NA; v_gene: TRBV5-4; d_gene: TRBD2; j_gene: TRBJ2-2; CDR3aa: CASSPGLAGAVGELFF; CDR3nt: TGTGCCAGCAGCCCTGGACTAGCGGGAGCGGTCGGGGAGCTGTTTTTT
abundance: NA; v_gene: TRBV5-1; d_gene: NA; j_gene: TRBJ2-7; CDR3aa: CASSLNINYEQYF; CDR3nt: TGCGCCAGCAGCTTGAACATTAACTACGAGCAGTACTTC
abundance: once; v_gene: TRBV7-2; d_gene: TRBD1; j_gene: TRBJ2-7; CDR3aa: CASSEDRDSSYEQYF; CDR3nt: TGTGCCAGCAGCGAGGACCGGGACAGTTCCTACGAGCAGTACTTC
abundance: NA; v_gene: TRBV29-1; d_gene: TRBD1; j_gene: TRBJ1-5; CDR3aa: CSVGTGSNQPQHF; CDR3nt: TGCAGCGTTGGGACAGGGTCCAATCAGCCCCAGCATTTT
abundance: NA; v_gene: TRBV2; d_gene: NA; j_gene: TRBJ1-4; CDR3aa: CATKRGSGEKLFF; CDR3nt: TGTGCCACCAAAAGGGGATCAGGAGAAAAACTGTTTTTT
abundance: NA; v_gene: TRBV19; d_gene: TRBD1; j_gene: TRBJ1-5; CDR3aa: CASSTFGQGGSQHF; CDR3nt: TGTGCCAGTAGCACCTTTGGACAGGGAGGTTCCCAGCATTTT
abundance: NA; v_gene: TRBV28; d_gene: NA; j_gene: TRBJ2-7; CDR3aa: CASNYRSSYEQYF; CDR3nt: TGTGCCAGCAATTACAGGAGCTCCTACGAGCAGTACTTC
abundance: NA; v_gene: TRBV15; d_gene: TRBD1; j_gene: TRBJ1-3; CDR3aa: CATSSGDRGSGNTIYF; CDR3nt: TGTGCCACCAGCAGTGGGGACAGGGGCTCCGGAAACACCATATATTTT
abundance: NA; v_gene: TRBV5-1; d_gene: TRBD2; j_gene: TRBJ2-3; CDR3aa: CASSSGLAVDDTQYF; CDR3nt: TGCGCCAGCAGCTCGGGACTAGCCGTTGATGATACGCAGTATTTT
abundance: once; v_gene: TRBV7-9; d_gene: TRBD1; j_gene: TRBJ2-7; CDR3aa: CASSLRTGDLSSYEQYF; CDR3nt: TGTGCCAGCAGCTTGCGGACAGGCGACTTAAGCTCCTACGAGCAGTACTTC
abundance: NA; v_gene: TRBV6-5; d_gene: NA; j_gene: TRBJ2-6; CDR3aa: CASSYSGGPGANVLTF; CDR3nt: TGTGCCAGCAGTTACTCCGGGGGGCCTGGGGCCAACGTCCTGACTTTC
abundance: NA; v_gene: TRBV10-1; d_gene: NA; j_gene: TRBJ2-1; CDR3aa: CASSVDFSEQFF; CDR3nt: TGCGCCAGCAGTGTGGACTTCTCCGAGCAGTTCTTC
abundance: NA; v_gene: TRBV12-3/TRBV12-4; d_gene: TRBD1; j_gene: TRBJ1-5; CDR3aa: CASSWDRNQPQHF; CDR3nt: TGTGCCAGCAGCTGGGACAGAAATCAGCCCCAGCATTTT
abundance: NA; v_gene: TRBV5-1; d_gene: NA; j_gene: TRBJ2-2; CDR3aa: CASSTRQTRELFF; CDR3nt: TGCGCCAGCAGCACGAGGCAGACCAGGGAGCTGTTTTTT
abundance: NA; v_gene: TRBV18; d_gene: TRBD2; j_gene: TRBJ2-3; CDR3aa: CASSPPTSGGYLDTQYF; CDR3nt: TGTGCCAGCTCACCACCCACTAGCGGGGGGTATCTAGATACGCAGTATTTT
abundance: NA; v_gene: TRBV7-9; d_gene: NA; j_gene: TRBJ2-1; CDR3aa: CASSLARKRNGSYNEQFF; CDR3nt: TGTGCCAGCAGCTTAGCGCGTAAGCGGAATGGCTCCTACAATGAGCAGTTCTTC
abundance: once; v_gene: TRBV20-1; d_gene: NA; j_gene: TRBJ1-5; CDR3aa: CSASRGNQPQHF; CDR3nt: TGCAGTGCTAGTAGGGGGAATCAGCCCCAGCATTTT
abundance: NA; v_gene: TRBV3-1/TRBV3-2; d_gene: NA; j_gene: TRBJ1-3; CDR3aa: CASSQDSVSGNTIYF; CDR3nt: TGTGCCAGCAGCCAAGATTCAGTATCTGGAAACACCATATATTTT
abundance: NA; v_gene: TRBV29-1; d_gene: TRBD1; j_gene: TRBJ2-1; CDR3aa: CSAPVDRDPYNEQFF; CDR3nt: TGCAGCGCTCCTGTGGACAGGGACCCCTACAATGAGCAGTTCTTC
abundance: NA; v_gene: TRBV9; d_gene: TRBD2; j_gene: TRBJ2-1; CDR3aa: CASSSPRLAGVVNEQFF; CDR3nt: TGTGCCAGCAGCTCCCCTCGGCTAGCGGGAGTGGTCAATGAGCAGTTCTTC
abundance: NA; v_gene: TRBV12-3/TRBV12-4; d_gene: TRBD1; j_gene: TRBJ1-2; CDR3aa: CASRPGNRGGYTF; CDR3nt: TGTGCCAGCAGGCCGGGAAACAGGGGAGGCTACACCTTC
abundance: NA; v_gene: TRBV7-9; d_gene: NA; j_gene: TRBJ2-2; CDR3aa: CASSFGVDTGELFF; CDR3nt: TGTGCCAGCAGCTTCGGGGTGGACACCGGGGAGCTGTTTTTT
abundance: NA; v_gene: TRBV7-3; d_gene: NA; j_gene: TRBJ2-3; CDR3aa: CASSPGVTDTQYF; CDR3nt: TGTGCCAGCAGCCCCGGGGTGACAGATACGCAGTATTTT
abundance: NA; v_gene: TRBV10-2; d_gene: TRBD2; j_gene: TRBJ2-5; CDR3aa: CASSGRAGETQYF; CDR3nt: TGCGCCAGCAGCGGGAGGGCCGGAGAGACCCAGTACTTC
abundance: NA; v_gene: TRBV2; d_gene: NA; j_gene: TRBJ1-4; CDR3aa: CASMRGTTNEKLFF; CDR3nt: TGTGCCAGCATGAGAGGAACAACTAATGAAAAACTGTTTTTT
abundance: NA; v_gene: TRBV2; d_gene: NA; j_gene: TRBJ2-5; CDR3aa: CASSVGSRIETQYF; CDR3nt: TGTGCCAGCAGTGTAGGTTCCAGGATAGAGACCCAGTACTTC
abundance: NA; v_gene: TRBV7-2; d_gene: NA; j_gene: TRBJ1-3; CDR3aa: CASSLIPLATGSGNTIYF; CDR3nt: TGTGCCAGCAGCTTAATACCCCTCGCGACAGGCTCTGGAAACACCATATATTTT
abundance: NA; v_gene: TRBV10-1; d_gene: TRBD1; j_gene: TRBJ2-7; CDR3aa: CASSPGQGGWKQYF; CDR3nt: TGCGCCAGCAGCCCCGGACAGGGGGGGTGGAAGCAGTACTTC
abundance: NA; v_gene: TRBV18; d_gene: NA; j_gene: TRBJ2-2; CDR3aa: CASSPPFGGMRGFTAGGELFF; CDR3nt: TGTGCCAGCTCACCACCGTTCGGTGGAATGCGGGGTTTCACGGCCGGCGGGGAGCTGTTTTTT
abundance: once; v_gene: TRBV19; d_gene: NA; j_gene: TRBJ1-5; CDR3aa: CASSIGSRGNQPQHF; CDR3nt: TGTGCCAGTAGTATTGGGTCTCGGGGAAATCAGCCCCAGCATTTT
abundance: NA; v_gene: TRBV4-2; d_gene: TRBD2; j_gene: TRBJ2-1; CDR3aa: CASSQVSGSGRGEQFF; CDR3nt: TGTGCCAGCAGCCAAGTATCTGGTAGCGGGAGGGGAGAGCAGTTCTTC
abundance: NA; v_gene: TRBV6-6; d_gene: TRBD1; j_gene: TRBJ2-7; CDR3aa: CASIPGGVSYEQYF; CDR3nt: TGTGCCAGCATTCCAGGGGGCGTCTCCTACGAGCAGTACTTC
abundance: once; v_gene: TRBV19; d_gene: TRBD2; j_gene: TRBJ2-1; CDR3aa: CASSPGAGGSSAEQFF; CDR3nt: TGTGCCAGTAGTCCAGGAGCGGGAGGCTCCTCAGCTGAGCAGTTCTTC
abundance: NA; v_gene: TRBV27; d_gene: TRBD2; j_gene: TRBJ2-7; CDR3aa: CASTLAENYEQYF; CDR3nt: TGTGCCAGCACTCTAGCGGAGAACTACGAGCAGTACTTC
abundance: NA; v_gene: TRBV7-9; d_gene: TRBD2; j_gene: TRBJ2-7; CDR3aa: CASSLERGASYEQYF; CDR3nt: TGTGCCAGCAGCTTGGAGCGGGGGGCCTCCTACGAGCAGTACTTC
abundance: NA; v_gene: TRBV5-6; d_gene: NA; j_gene: TRBJ2-5; CDR3aa: CASSVRTTVKETQYF; CDR3nt: TGTGCCAGCAGCGTTCGGACGACAGTGAAAGAGACCCAGTACTTC
abundance: NA; v_gene: TRBV28; d_gene: NA; j_gene: TRBJ1-5; CDR3aa: CASSLGGAVQPQHF; CDR3nt: TGTGCCAGCAGTTTAGGAGGGGCTGTCCAGCCCCAGCATTTT
abundance: NA; v_gene: TRBV6-2/TRBV6-3; d_gene: NA; j_gene: TRBJ2-5; CDR3aa: CASSYVVGEETQYF; CDR3nt: TGTGCCAGCAGTTACGTGGTGGGAGAAGAGACCCAGTACTTC
abundance: NA; v_gene: TRBV11-2; d_gene: NA; j_gene: TRBJ1-2; CDR3aa: CASSRESYGYTF; CDR3nt: TGTGCCAGCAGCCGCGAATCCTATGGCTACACCTTC